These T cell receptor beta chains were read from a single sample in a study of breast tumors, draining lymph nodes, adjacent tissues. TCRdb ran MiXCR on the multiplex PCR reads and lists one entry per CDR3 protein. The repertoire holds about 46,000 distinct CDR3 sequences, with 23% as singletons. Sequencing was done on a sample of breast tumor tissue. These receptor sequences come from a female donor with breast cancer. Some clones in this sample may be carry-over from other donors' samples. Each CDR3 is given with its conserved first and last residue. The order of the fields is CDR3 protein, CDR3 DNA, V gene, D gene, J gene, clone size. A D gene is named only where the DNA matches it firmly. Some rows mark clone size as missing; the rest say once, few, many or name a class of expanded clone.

cdr3_aa: CASSLASQVRSPLHF; cdr3_nt: TGTGCCAGCAGTTTAGCGTCGCAGGTCCGTTCACCCCTCCACTTT; v_call: TRBV12-3/TRBV12-4; d_call: .; j_call: TRBJ1-6; clone_size: many
cdr3_aa: CATSDPQTSGRDNEQFF; cdr3_nt: TGTGCCACCAGTGATCCCCAGACTAGCGGGAGGGACAATGAGCAGTTCTTC; v_call: TRBV24-1; d_call: TRBD2; j_call: TRBJ2-1; clone_size: many
cdr3_aa: CASSPDRGSGANVLTF; cdr3_nt: TGTGCCAGCAGCCCAGACAGGGGGTCTGGGGCCAACGTCCTGACTTTC; v_call: TRBV4-2; d_call: TRBD1; j_call: TRBJ2-6; clone_size: .
cdr3_aa: CASRIQGADTQYF; cdr3_nt: TGTGCCAGCAGGATACAGGGCGCTGATACGCAGTATTTT; v_call: TRBV6-5; d_call: .; j_call: TRBJ2-3; clone_size: once
cdr3_aa: CAISKESGANVLTF; cdr3_nt: TGTGCCATCAGTAAGGAGTCTGGGGCCAACGTCCTGACTTTC; v_call: TRBV10-3; d_call: .; j_call: TRBJ2-6; clone_size: many
cdr3_aa: CSAGDDGTGMHEQYF; cdr3_nt: TGCAGTGCTGGGGACGATGGGACAGGGATGCACGAGCAGTACTTC; v_call: TRBV20-1; d_call: TRBD1; j_call: TRBJ2-7; clone_size: many
cdr3_aa: CASSWAGRGTQYF; cdr3_nt: TGTGCCAGCAGTTGGGCTGGGCGAGGGACCCAGTACTTC; v_call: TRBV6-1; d_call: .; j_call: TRBJ2-5; clone_size: .
cdr3_aa: CASSEGPQNQNIQYF; cdr3_nt: TGTGCCAGCAGCGAAGGACCACAGAATCAAAACATTCAGTACTTC; v_call: TRBV7-6; d_call: .; j_call: TRBJ2-4; clone_size: .
cdr3_aa: CASSRQGGTEAFF; cdr3_nt: TGTGCCAGCAGCCGACAGGGAGGGACTGAAGCTTTCTTT; v_call: TRBV6-5; d_call: TRBD1; j_call: TRBJ1-1; clone_size: .
cdr3_aa: CASSLGPVKLDTQYF; cdr3_nt: TGTGCCAGCAGCTTAGGGCCAGTGAAACTAGATACGCAGTATTTT; v_call: TRBV7-2; d_call: .; j_call: TRBJ2-3; clone_size: many
cdr3_aa: CASSYSSSHNEQFF; cdr3_nt: TGTGCCAGCAGTTACTCGAGTTCTCACAATGAGCAGTTCTTC; v_call: TRBV6-5; d_call: .; j_call: TRBJ2-1; clone_size: .
cdr3_aa: CASSGVGGEQYF; cdr3_nt: TGTGCCAGCAGCGGTGTAGGGGGGGAGCAGTACTTC; v_call: TRBV7-9; d_call: .; j_call: TRBJ2-7; clone_size: many
cdr3_aa: CASSERPTGTGRPYEQYF; cdr3_nt: TGTGCCAGCAGTGAAAGACCGACTGGGACAGGGAGGCCCTACGAGCAGTACTTC; v_call: TRBV6-1; d_call: TRBD1; j_call: TRBJ2-7; clone_size: many
cdr3_aa: CASSRSSSHGANQPQHF; cdr3_nt: TGTGCCAGCAGTCGCAGTTCGTCCCACGGGGCCAATCAGCCCCAGCATTTT; v_call: TRBV7-8; d_call: .; j_call: TRBJ1-5; clone_size: many
cdr3_aa: CASSLARDRGPQETQYF; cdr3_nt: TGTGCCAGCAGCTTAGCCCGGGACAGGGGTCCCCAAGAGACCCAGTACTTC; v_call: TRBV7-9; d_call: TRBD1; j_call: TRBJ2-5; clone_size: many
cdr3_aa: CASSQDSSNEKLFF; cdr3_nt: TGTGCCAGCAGCCAAGACAGCTCTAATGAAAAACTGTTTTTT; v_call: TRBV4-2; d_call: .; j_call: TRBJ1-4; clone_size: many
cdr3_aa: CATSGRKGDSGITGNTIYF; cdr3_nt: TGTGCCACCAGCGGCCGAAAAGGGGACAGCGGAATCACTGGAAACACCATATATTTT; v_call: TRBV15; d_call: TRBD1; j_call: TRBJ1-3; clone_size: many
cdr3_aa: CASSQPSKALNQPQHF; cdr3_nt: TGCGCCAGCAGCCAACCCTCAAAAGCTCTCAATCAGCCCCAGCATTTT; v_call: TRBV4-1; d_call: .; j_call: TRBJ1-5; clone_size: many
cdr3_aa: CASSPGQGLVYGYTF; cdr3_nt: TGTGCCAGCAGCCCGGGACAGGGGCTTGTCTATGGCTACACCTTC; v_call: TRBV27; d_call: TRBD1; j_call: TRBJ1-2; clone_size: few
cdr3_aa: CAWKVAGAGTGELFF; cdr3_nt: TGTGCCTGGAAAGTTGCAGGGGCCGGCACCGGGGAGCTGTTTTTT; v_call: TRBV30; d_call: .; j_call: TRBJ2-2; clone_size: many
cdr3_aa: CSARPGGWYGYTF; cdr3_nt: TGCAGTGCTAGACCAGGGGGATGGTATGGCTACACCTTC; v_call: TRBV20-1; d_call: TRBD1; j_call: TRBJ1-2; clone_size: many
cdr3_aa: CASSLAREAVRETQYF; cdr3_nt: TGCGCCAGCAGCTTGGCCCGGGAGGCGGTACGGGAGACCCAGTACTTC; v_call: TRBV5-1; d_call: TRBD2; j_call: TRBJ2-5; clone_size: many
cdr3_aa: CSARRAAYNEQFF; cdr3_nt: TGCAGTGCTAGACGAGCGGCTTACAATGAGCAGTTCTTC; v_call: TRBV20-1; d_call: .; j_call: TRBJ2-1; clone_size: many
cdr3_aa: CTSSLLWVKGSYNSPLHF; cdr3_nt: TGTACCAGCAGTTTATTATGGGTAAAGGGGTCCTATAATTCACCCCTCCACTTT; v_call: TRBV27; d_call: .; j_call: TRBJ1-6; clone_size: .
cdr3_aa: CATSREIGDREYF; cdr3_nt: TGTGCCACCAGCAGAGAGATAGGGGACAGGGAGTATTTT; v_call: TRBV15; d_call: TRBD1; j_call: TRBJ2-3; clone_size: many
cdr3_aa: CASSVDIWGYYLSGNTIYF; cdr3_nt: TGTGCCAGCAGTGTGGACATATGGGGTTATTACCTCTCTGGAAACACCATATATTTT; v_call: TRBV2; d_call: .; j_call: TRBJ1-3; clone_size: many
cdr3_aa: CASSFRDQYNEQFF; cdr3_nt: TGTGCCAGCAGCTTCCGGGACCAATACAATGAGCAGTTCTTC; v_call: TRBV7-9; d_call: .; j_call: TRBJ2-1; clone_size: many
cdr3_aa: CASSQPMTGSVGDTQYF; cdr3_nt: TGTGCCAGCAGCCAGCCCATGACAGGGTCGGTTGGAGATACGCAGTATTTT; v_call: TRBV5-6; d_call: TRBD1; j_call: TRBJ2-3; clone_size: .
cdr3_aa: CSAREGTANEKLFF; cdr3_nt: TGCAGTGCTAGAGAGGGCACGGCTAATGAAAAACTGTTTTTT; v_call: TRBV20-1; d_call: .; j_call: TRBJ1-4; clone_size: .
cdr3_aa: CASSLEGKNIQYF; cdr3_nt: TGTGCCAGCAGCTTAGAAGGCAAAAACATTCAGTACTTC; v_call: TRBV7-8; d_call: .; j_call: TRBJ2-4; clone_size: many
cdr3_aa: CASSVGPGYSNQPQHF; cdr3_nt: TGTGCCAGCAGCGTAGGGCCGGGGTATAGCAATCAGCCCCAGCATTTT; v_call: TRBV9; d_call: .; j_call: TRBJ1-5; clone_size: many
cdr3_aa: CASRLTENSPLHF; cdr3_nt: TGTGCCAGCAGGCTTACAGAAAATTCACCCCTCCACTTT; v_call: TRBV2; d_call: .; j_call: TRBJ1-6; clone_size: many
cdr3_aa: CASSFQSGITDTQYF; cdr3_nt: TGTGCCAGCAGTTTTCAAAGCGGGATCACAGATACGCAGTATTTT; v_call: TRBV27; d_call: TRBD2; j_call: TRBJ2-3; clone_size: many
cdr3_aa: CASSPPLQGSYEQYF; cdr3_nt: TGTGCCAGCAGCCCCCCCCTACAGGGGTCCTACGAGCAGTACTTC; v_call: TRBV7-9; d_call: TRBD1; j_call: TRBJ2-7; clone_size: many
cdr3_aa: CASSVRFGGRTGNTIYF; cdr3_nt: TGCGCCAGCAGCGTCCGTTTCGGGGGTAGGACTGGAAACACCATATATTTT; v_call: TRBV4-3; d_call: .; j_call: TRBJ1-3; clone_size: .
cdr3_aa: CASSEGTGGISPLHF; cdr3_nt: TGTGCCAGCAGTGAAGGCACAGGGGGGATTTCACCCCTCCACTTT; v_call: TRBV2; d_call: TRBD1; j_call: TRBJ1-6; clone_size: .
cdr3_aa: CASSPVLAVQETQYF; cdr3_nt: TGTGCCAGCAGCCCGGTATTAGCGGTACAAGAGACCCAGTACTTC; v_call: TRBV7-9; d_call: .; j_call: TRBJ2-5; clone_size: large
cdr3_aa: CASSDRGRNSPLHF; cdr3_nt: TGTGCCAGCAGCGACCGGGGCCGTAATTCACCCCTCCACTTT; v_call: TRBV2; d_call: .; j_call: TRBJ1-6; clone_size: many